Shown below are 23 T cell receptor beta chains from a single sample sequenced in a study of cytomegalovirus exposure and HLA in healthy donors. Use of 60 Vbeta and 13 Jbeta primers characterized the PCR. Measured with immunoSEQ multiplex PCR; TCRdb has only the in-frame clones, and not every one. In the table there are approximately 120,000 clones, about 77% of which are singletons. Sequencing was carried out using PBMCs. The receptors stem from a man in his fifties in good health and CMV-seronegative.

Only a few counts were recorded for this clone. V is TRBV28 and J is TRBJ1-5; 7 positions agree with TRBD1. V lost 4 bases, J lost 6 bases, and 12 bases stayed unmatched. Looked up from germline, CDR1 is MDHEN and CDR2 is SYDVKM. This CDR3 region has 16 residues. The CDR3 sequence is CASSSPTGKMFQPQHF. The CDR3 DNA reads as TGTGCCAGCAGTTCCCCGACAGGGAAAATGTTTCAGCCCCAGCATTTT.

The chain uses TRBV6-5 and TRBJ2-3; 10 bases fit TRBD2. V lost 10 bases, J lost 6 bases, and 4 bases stayed unmatched. The germline V gene has CDR1 MNHEY and CDR2 SVGAGI. CDR3 length: 12 residues. This CDR3 is CATRSGRDTQYF. CDR3 coding DNA: TGTGCCACCCGTAGCGGGAGGGATACGCAGTATTTT.

V and J are TRBV7-8 and TRBJ2-7, with D maybe TRBD2 (6 bases). Germline CDR1 and CDR2: SGHVS and FQNEAQ. The CDR3 contains 15 residues. Between the trimmed V and J ends, which lost 5 bases and 0 bases, there was a span of 14 bases. CDR3: CASSPFRGSSYEQYF. In DNA form, the CDR3 reads TGTGCCAGCAGCCCCTTCCGGGGGAGCTCCTACGAGCAGTACTTC.

The chain combines TRBV2 with TRBJ2-7; no firm D call. Looked up from germline, CDR1 is SNHLY and CDR2 is FYNNEI. The CDR3 has 13 amino acids. Trimming cost V 5 bases and J 1 base, with 9 bases left between them. The CDR3, as DNA: TGTGCCAGCAGTTTGACGGAGTCCTACGAGCAGTACTTC. Protein: CASSLTESYEQYF.

The rearrangement uses TRBV5-1 and TRBJ1-1; 9 nucleotides agree with TRBD1. This CDR3 has 16 amino acids. Germline V gene sequence: CDR1 SGHRS, CDR2 YFSETQ. The trim removed 0 bases at V and 10 bases at J, leaving 13 bases unmatched. CDR3 nucleotide sequence: TGCGCCAGCAGCTTGGGCCAGACAGGGGGATCGTTCCGAGCTTTCTTT. This translates into CASSLGQTGGSFRAFF.

The V gene is TRBV29-1, the J gene TRBJ2-1, with D perhaps matching TRBD2 (6 bases). The CDR3 is 12 amino acids. V was shortened by 8 bases and J by 8 bases, with 16 bases between the two germline ends. Per germline, CDR1 SQVTM and CDR2 ANQGSEA. In DNA form, the CDR3 reads TGCAGCTTCACTAGGGGCGGGGATGAGCAGTTCTTC. Its protein product is CSFTRGGDEQFF.

The chain recombines TRBV19 with TRBJ2-5; 10 positions match TRBD2. The CDR3 is 15 amino acids. V lost 4 bases and J lost 5; bases outside the gene matches: 7. Germline assignment: CDR1 LNHDA and CDR2 SQIVND (reference sequence). This CDR3 is CASSTSSGRGETQYF. The CDR3 DNA sequence: TGTGCCAGTAGTACCTCTAGCGGGAGAGGGGAGACCCAGTACTTC.

The rearrangement uses TRBV11-2 and TRBJ2-7; a weak D match, TRBD1 (5 bases). Germline CDR1 and CDR2: SGHAT and FQNNGV. V lost 4 bases and J lost 1, with 14 bases in between. This CDR3 has 15 amino acids. In DNA form, the CDR3 reads TGTGCCAGCAGCTCGTTAAGAAACAGGTCCTACGAGCAGTACTTC. Its translation: CASSSLRNRSYEQYF.

The chain recombines TRBV28 with TRBJ1-5; 7 bases fit TRBD1. The CDR3 is 16 residues long. V gave up 5 bases and J gave up 0 bases; unmatched junction bases: 7. From germline, CDR1 is MDHEN and CDR2 SYDVKM. CDR3 DNA sequence: TGTGCCAGCAGTCTCTGGGGACAGACTAGCAATCAGCCCCAGCATTTT. Translated: CASSLWGQTSNQPQHF.

The chain recombines TRBV7-2 with TRBJ2-7; 8 positions agree with TRBD2. J was trimmed by 4 bases and V by 1 base; bases with no gene match: 3. The CDR3 has 14 residues. Germline V gene lookup returns CDR1 SGHTA and CDR2 FQGNSA. The CDR3 nucleotides are TGTGCCAGCAGCTTAGGGCGGGAGGTGTACGAGCAGTACTTC. Translated, it gives CASSLGREVYEQYF.

The genes are TRBV2 and TRBJ2-5; 7 bases are a match to TRBD2. Germline V gives CDR1 SNHLY, CDR2 FYNNEI. J gave up 3 bases and V 0 bases, and 7 bases lay outside the gene matches. There are 16 residues in the CDR3. DNA of the CDR3: TGTGCCAGCAGTGAAGCGCGACGGAGCGGGAAAGAGACCCAGTACTTC. Its protein product is CASSEARRSGKETQYF.

The chain uses TRBV28 and TRBJ1-5; TRBD1 matches 7 bases. Trimming took 2 bases from V and 0 from J; bases not matched to a gene: 1. The V gene's germline CDR1 is MDHEN and CDR2 SYDVKM. CDR3 length: 15 amino acids. CDR3 in DNA: TGTGCCAGCAGTTTAGGACAGGTTAGCAATCAGCCCCAGCATTTT. Translation: CASSLGQVSNQPQHF. The full variable domain, rest sourced from reference TRBV28 and TRBJ1-5, is DVKVTQSSRYLVKRTGEKVFLECVQDMDHENMFWYRQDPGLGLRLIYFSYDVKMKEKGDIPEGYSVSREKKERFSLILESASTNQTSMYLCASSLGQVSNQPQHFGDGTRLSIL.

The V gene is TRBV5-4, the J gene TRBJ1-1, with 8 bases fitting TRBD1. Looked up from germline, CDR1 is SGHNT and CDR2 is YYREEE (reference sequence). V shed 5 bases, J shed 6 bases, and the junction held 12 bases outside the gene matches. The CDR3 is made up of 15 amino acids. CDR3 sequence reads: CASSFGQGRVSEAFF. The CDR3, as DNA: TGTGCCAGCAGTTTCGGACAGGGCAGGGTATCTGAAGCTTTCTTT.

Remarks on this clone: Within the sample, other DNA sequences also encode this same CDR3. V and J are TRBV5-1 and TRBJ2-7; D perhaps matches TRBD1 (6 bases). The germline V gene encodes CDR1 SGHRS and CDR2 YFSETQ. Trimming stripped 0 bases from V and 2 bases from J, with 9 bases between. The CDR3 covers 14 residues. The CDR3 region is CASSLGQGPYEQYF. For the CDR3, the DNA is TGCGCCAGCAGCTTGGGTCAGGGGCCCTACGAGCAGTACTTC.

The chain joins TRBV7-9 to TRBJ2-1, with 7 nucleotides matching TRBD1. Trimming took 5 bases from V and 7 from J; bases not matched to a gene: 5. The CDR3 runs 13 residues. Germline CDR1 reads SEHNR; CDR2 reads FQNEAQ (reference sequence). The DNA of the CDR3 is TGTGCCAGCAGCCGATTACAGGGGAATGAGCAGTTCTTC. It specifies CASSRLQGNEQFF.

This clone was found a few times. This chain joins TRBV9 and TRBJ2-3; 7 bases agree with TRBD2. J was trimmed by 1 base and V by 4 bases; bases with no gene match: 6. Germline CDR1 is SGDLS and CDR2 is YYNGEE. The CDR3 spans 15 residues. The CDR3 spells CASSLRDYRTDTQYF. The CDR3, as DNA: TGTGCCAGCAGCCTCCGGGACTACCGCACAGATACGCAGTATTTT.

The chain employs TRBV14 and TRBJ1-1; D not certain. CDR1 and CDR2 (germline): SGHDN, FVKESK. The CDR3 is 15 residues long. Trimming removed 2 bases from V and 6 bases from J, with 16 bases in between. CDR3 region: CASSQLGLGSPEAFF. CDR3 nucleotide sequence: TGTGCCAGCAGCCAACTGGGATTAGGGAGCCCTGAAGCTTTCTTT.

This clone came up once. J is TRBJ2-7 and V is TRBV19; 10 bases agree with TRBD1. V gave up 4 bases and J gave up 1 base; unmatched junction bases: 7. The germline gives CDR1 LNHDA, CDR2 SQIVND (reference sequence). The CDR3 is 16 amino acids. CDR3: CASSKTGTGASYEQYF. CDR3 sequence (DNA): TGTGCCAGTAGTAAAACCGGGACAGGGGCTTCCTACGAGCAGTACTTC. The variable domain in full, completed from reference TRBV19 and TRBJ2-7, reads DGGITQSPKYLFRKEGQNVTLSCEQNLNHDAMYWYRQDPGQGLRLIYYSQIVNDFQKGDIAEGYSVSREKKESFPLTVTSAQKNPTAFYLCASSKTGTGASYEQYFGPGTRLTVT.

The gene calls are TRBV7-2 and TRBJ2-5; 8 nucleotides align to TRBD1. CDR3 length: 16 amino acids. Germline CDR1 and CDR2: SGHTA and FQGNSA. The V and J ends lost 4 bases and 1 base, in that order; junction bases with no gene match: 8. The CDR3 loop is CASSSPGGTLQETQYF. CDR3 nucleotides: TGTGCCAGCAGCTCGCCAGGGGGCACCCTCCAAGAGACCCAGTACTTC.

J is TRBJ2-2 and V is TRBV7-2, with 7 bases lining up with TRBD1. The CDR3 sequence is 15 residues long. V was pared by 4 bases and J by 1 base, with 3 bases of the junction left unmatched. From germline, CDR1 is SGHTA and CDR2 FQGNSA. CDR3 amino acids: CASSSGTVNTGELFF. The DNA for the CDR3 is TGTGCCAGCAGCTCTGGGACAGTGAACACCGGGGAGCTGTTTTTT.

The sample holds one count of this clone. The chain uses TRBV6-6 and TRBJ1-5; TRBD1 is a possible D gene (6 bases). The germline V gene has CDR1 MNHNY and CDR2 SVGAGI (reference sequence). The ends were cut back, 6 bases at V and 3 bases at J, with 12 bases in the middle. The CDR3 loop spans 14 amino acids. CDR3 DNA: TGTGCCAGCAGCCCCACAGGGCCCAATCAGCCCCAGCATTTT. Protein: CASSPTGPNQPQHF.

This chain links TRBV6-6 with TRBJ2-7, with 12 positions matching TRBD2. V gave up 5 bases and J gave up 5 bases; unmatched junction bases: 10. Germline V gene sequence: CDR1 MNHNY, CDR2 SVGAGI (reference sequence). CDR3 length equals 16 residues. CDR3 region: CASSKSTSGSPHEQYF. In nucleotides, the CDR3 is TGTGCCAGCAGTAAATCGACTAGCGGGAGTCCCCACGAGCAGTACTTC.

The J gene is TRBJ2-7, the V gene TRBV6-6; weak D call: TRBD2 (6 bases). The germline V gene encodes CDR1 MNHNY and CDR2 SVGAGI (reference sequence). There are 15 residues in the CDR3. V was trimmed by 7 bases and J by 9 bases, leaving 25 bases between them. The CDR3 loop is CASNLATERYAGQYF. CDR3 sequence (DNA): TGTGCCAGCAACCTAGCGACAGAAAGATACGCGGGGCAGTACTTC.